Listed below are T cell receptor beta chains from one sample, sequenced in a study of cytomegalovirus exposure and HLA in healthy donors. Using immunoSEQ multiplex PCR, the repertoire was profiled, and TCRdb retains in-frame clones only, with some absent. This sample has over 150,000 clones, with approximately 80% found just once. The sequenced sample consisted of PBMCs. The receptor source for this set is a man aged 25-40 years in good health and CMV-seropositive. Both conserved end residues are part of each CDR3.

V gene	J gene	CDR3 protein
TRBV9	TRBJ2-1	CASSPGGSVYNEQFF
TRBV28	TRBJ2-7	CASSRPGQGDHEQYF
TRBV7-6	TRBJ2-5	CASSLVVSAGLQETQYF
TRBV6-6	TRBJ2-2	CASSQQGAIGELFF
TRBV4-1	TRBJ2-3	CASRRQGGTDTQYF
TRBV18	TRBJ2-2	CASSPPKGQGNTGELFF
TRBV7-9	TRBJ2-5	CASSVETSEKTQYF
TRBV27	TRBJ2-5	CASSLIGAQETQYF
TRBV7-3	TRBJ2-2	CASSLLTGGATGELFF
TRBV10-3	TRBJ2-7	CAISESFSPSGGASQYF
TRBV5-1	TRBJ1-6	CASRGQSYNSPLHF
TRBV28	TRBJ1-2	CASSPPLGQGAAFHTF
TRBV18	TRBJ2-5	CASSPLDRGETQYF
TRBV30	TRBJ2-1	CAWSVGTSVFF